One and the same sample provided the 20 T cell receptor beta chains below, sequenced in a study of early stage breast cancer tumors. TCRdb keeps only in-frame clones here, not all; method: immunoSEQ multiplex PCR. The repertoire holds nearly 25,000 clones, roughly 67% seen once, with about a tenth in the top ten. Sequencing used breast tumor tissue. The receptors come from a person in their sixties or seventies with breast cancer.

V is TRBV28 and J is TRBJ2-7; 7 nucleotides agree with TRBD2. The trim removed 3 bases at V and 5 bases at J, leaving 10 bases unmatched. The CDR3 covers 15 residues. Germline values: CDR1 MDHEN, CDR2 SYDVKM. Here the CDR3 reads CASSLPIAGVDEQYF. CDR3 DNA sequence: TGTGCCAGCAGTTTGCCCATAGCGGGTGTCGACGAGCAGTACTTC.

This clone was seen only a few times. The chain employs TRBV5-1 and TRBJ2-2; unclear D gene. Between the trimmed V and J ends, which lost 4 bases and 3 bases, there was a span of 13 bases. The CDR3 runs 15 residues. Germline CDR1 and CDR2: SGHRS and YFSETQ. The CDR3 spells CASSPLRGDTGELFF. CDR3 in DNA: TGCGCCAGCAGCCCCCTGCGAGGAGACACCGGGGAGCTGTTTTTT. The full variable domain, completed using reference TRBV5-1 and TRBJ2-2, is KAGVTQTPRYLIKTRGQQVTLSCSPISGHRSVSWYQQTPGQGLQFLFEYFSETQRNKGNFPGRFSGRQFSNSRSEMNVSTLELGDSALYLCASSPLRGDTGELFFGEGSRLTVL.

The chain links TRBV30 to TRBJ1-1; 7 positions match TRBD1. Germline CDR1 and CDR2: GTSNPN and SVGIG (reference sequence). This CDR3 is 14 amino acids long. V was clipped by 3 bases and J by 10 bases; unmatched bases: 14. In nucleotides, the CDR3 is TGTGCCTGGAGAGAAAGGGGGCGCTCCGGGGGAGCTTTCTTT. This codes for CAWRERGRSGGAFF.

Within the sample, this clone is medium-sized. The genes are TRBV5-4 and TRBJ2-7; the D gene is possibly TRBD2 (5 bases). V was trimmed by 2 bases and J by 2 bases, leaving 8 bases between them. The CDR3 contains 13 residues. The germline V gene encodes CDR1 SGHNT and CDR2 YYREEE (reference sequence). The CDR3: CASSLGLPYEQYF. CDR3 nucleotides: TGTGCCAGCAGCTTAGGACTTCCCTACGAGCAGTACTTC.

The rearrangement uses TRBV14 and TRBJ2-1; 8 bases line up with TRBD2. J was trimmed by 4 bases and V by 2 bases; bases with no gene match: 16. Germline assignment: CDR1 SGHDN and CDR2 FVKESK. The CDR3 covers 19 residues. The CDR3 sequence is CASSQITGLLAGQYNEQFF. The CDR3 DNA follows: TGTGCCAGCAGCCAAATCACTGGACTTCTAGCGGGCCAATACAATGAGCAGTTCTTC. The full variable domain, with the rest looked up from reference TRBV14 and TRBJ2-1, is EAGVTQFPSHSVIEKGQTVTLRCDPISGHDNLYWYRRVMGKEIKFLLHFVKESKQDESGMPNNRFLAERTGGTYSTLKVQPAELEDSGVYFCASSQITGLLAGQYNEQFFGPGTRLTVL.

The chain has TRBV19 and TRBJ2-7; the match to TRBD2 covers 7 bases. The germline CDR1 and CDR2 sequences are LNHDA and SQIVND (reference sequence). The CDR3 spans 15 residues. V was clipped by 3 bases and J by 2 bases; unmatched bases: 7. CDR3 sequence: CASSMSLADAYEQYF. In DNA form, the CDR3 reads TGTGCCAGTAGTATGAGCCTAGCGGACGCCTACGAGCAGTACTTC.

This chain links TRBV27 with TRBJ2-7, with 7 bases identical to TRBD2. V was pared by 7 bases and J by 0 bases, with 12 bases of the junction left unmatched. In germline, CDR1 is MNHEY, CDR2 SMNVEV (reference sequence). This CDR3 is built from 16 residues. CDR3 nucleotide sequence: TGTGCCAGCACCCTGCGGTTAGCGGGTGACTCCTACGAGCAGTACTTC. Residues: CASTLRLAGDSYEQYF.

This clone was counted a few times. The chain joins TRBV15 to TRBJ1-1; D is unresolved. Germline CDR1 is LNHNV and CDR2 is YYDKDF (reference sequence). The V end was cut by 1 base, the J end by 7 bases, with 16 bases between. The CDR3 is made up of 15 amino acids. CDR3 residues: CATSRARGVAREAFF. The CDR3 DNA sequence: TGTGCCACCAGCAGAGCACGGGGTGTGGCTCGTGAAGCTTTCTTT.

The chain has TRBV18 and TRBJ2-7; 7 nucleotides align to TRBD2. The CDR3 is 16 amino acids. CDR1 KGHSH and CDR2 LQKENI come from the germline V gene. V trimming: 3 bases; J trimming: 5 bases; junction bases outside the gene matches: 13. The CDR3 bases are TGTGCCAGCTCACCCCGTGCGGGGGTTAAGTTGGACGAGCAGTACTTC. This translates into CASSPRAGVKLDEQYF.

Here the CDR3 reads CASSQSQITDTQYF. The CDR3 DNA follows: TGCGCCAGCAGCCAATCTCAGATTACAGATACGCAGTATTTT. The rearrangement links TRBV4-3 to TRBJ2-3; D is uncertain. Germline values: CDR1 LGHNA, CDR2 YSLEER. The CDR3 has 14 amino acids. Trimming cost V 2 bases and J 3 bases, with 9 bases left between them.

V usage is TRBV5-4 and J usage is TRBJ1-2; D gene uncertain. This CDR3 has 15 residues. Trimming took off 0 bases at V and 9 bases at J, with 18 bases between the two ends. In germline, CDR1 is SGHNT, CDR2 YYREEE (reference sequence). Here the CDR3 reads CASSLGAGLQESYTF. CDR3 DNA sequence: TGTGCCAGCAGCTTGGGGGCAGGCCTTCAGGAAAGCTACACCTTC.

This clone is medium-sized within its sample. The chain uses TRBV7-9 and TRBJ2-7; D is possibly TRBD2 (6 bases). The CDR3 length is 16 residues. Germline CDR1 reads SEHNR; CDR2 reads FQNEAQ (reference sequence). V dropped 1 base and J dropped 2 bases, with 15 bases sitting between them. The CDR3 sequence is CASSLEYGSRPYEQYF. The CDR3, as DNA: TGTGCCAGCAGCTTAGAGTACGGGAGTCGACCCTACGAGCAGTACTTC.

This chain connects TRBV5-1 to TRBJ2-5, with TRBD1 identical over 10 bases. With 5 bases clipped from V and 5 bases from J, the junction kept 3 bases outside the gene matches. Germline assignment: CDR1 SGHRS and CDR2 YFSETQ. The CDR3 consists of 13 residues. Here the CDR3 DNA reads TGCGCCAGCAGTCGGGACAGGGGCGAGACCCAGTACTTC. Encoded protein: CASSRDRGETQYF.

The CDR3 DNA follows: TGTGCCAGCAGTCCACCCACTAGCGGCTCCTACAATGAGCAGTTCTTC. Its translation is CASSPPTSGSYNEQFF. The genes are TRBV28 and TRBJ2-1, with 8 bases aligning to TRBD2. Germline CDR1 MDHEN, CDR2 SYDVKM. Trimming at V came to 5 bases and at J to 0 bases, leaving 6 bases not matched to a gene. The CDR3 covers 16 residues.

The chain carries TRBV7-6 and TRBJ2-5; 7 nucleotides match TRBD1. V lost 5 bases to trimming and J lost 1 base; unmatched junction nucleotides: 7. The CDR3 is made up of 15 amino acids. The germline V gene has CDR1 SGHVS and CDR2 FNYEAQ. CDR3 sequence (DNA): TGTGCCAGCAGCGCCCCGACAGGGATCCAAGAGACCCAGTACTTC. Translated: CASSAPTGIQETQYF.

This chain uses TRBV5-1 with TRBJ2-7, with 7 nucleotides matching TRBD2. CDR1 is SGHRS and CDR2 is YFSETQ in the germline V gene. This CDR3 comprises 14 residues. Unmatched junction bases numbered 6, after V lost 0 bases and J lost 6 bases. This CDR3 reads CASSLERIAGEQYF. As DNA, the CDR3 is TGCGCCAGCAGCTTGGAAAGAATAGCGGGCGAGCAGTACTTC. The full variable domain, in which reference TRBV5-1 and TRBJ2-7 provide the parts outside the CDR3, is KAGVTQTPRYLIKTRGQQVTLSCSPISGHRSVSWYQQTPGQGLQFLFEYFSETQRNKGNFPGRFSGRQFSNSRSEMNVSTLELGDSALYLCASSLERIAGEQYFGPGTRLTVT.

The chain has TRBV19 and TRBJ2-6, with 9 positions matching TRBD2. Germline V gene sequence: CDR1 LNHDA, CDR2 SQIVND (reference sequence). V trimming: 4 bases; J trimming: 0 bases; junction bases outside the gene matches: 16. CDR3 size: 21 residues. DNA of the CDR3: TGTGCCAGTAGTACCCGGACGGATCGACTAGCGGAATTCTCTGGGGCCAACGTCCTGACTTTC. It encodes CASSTRTDRLAEFSGANVLTF. Filled out from reference TRBV19 and TRBJ2-6, the complete variable domain reads DGGITQSPKYLFRKEGQNVTLSCEQNLNHDAMYWYRQDPGQGLRLIYYSQIVNDFQKGDIAEGYSVSREKKESFPLTVTSAQKNPTAFYLCASSTRTDRLAEFSGANVLTFGAGSRLTVL.

Here the CDR3 DNA reads TGTGCCAGTAGTCTCGAATCGGGGAACACCGGGGAGCTGTTTTTT. It codes for CASSLESGNTGELFF. V is TRBV19 and J is TRBJ2-2; D gene ambiguous. The CDR3 totals 15 residues. V was shortened by 5 bases and J by 1 base, with 11 bases between the two germline ends. Per the germline V gene, CDR1 is LNHDA and CDR2 is SQIVND (reference sequence).

The chain combines TRBV10-3 with TRBJ1-4; 9 bases agree with TRBD1. Unmatched junction bases numbered 9, after V lost 0 bases and J lost 10 bases. Germline CDR1 and CDR2: ENHRY and SYGVKD. The CDR3 loop spans 16 amino acids. DNA of the CDR3: TGTGCCATCAGTGAGTCGTCTGGGACAGGGTTCGGAAAACTGTTTTTT. This gives the protein CAISESSGTGFGKLFF.

This clone is medium-sized by share. This chain links TRBV7-8 with TRBJ2-7; TRBD2 agrees at 7 bases. V gave up 1 base and J gave up 2 bases; unmatched junction bases: 5. CDR1 SGHVS and CDR2 FQNEAQ come from the germline V gene. CDR3 length equals 15 residues. The CDR3 DNA reads as TGTGCCAGCAGCTTAGAAGCGGGAACCACCTACGAGCAGTACTTC. Translated: CASSLEAGTTYEQYF.